This entry features one T cell receptor (beta chain) sequence. Antigen: not known. Data came from immunoSEQ multiplex PCR; TCRdb stores just in-frame clones and leaves some out. The sample carries tens of thousands of clones, roughly 79% recorded once. The data derive from a study of vaccination effects on CD4 cells after COVID-19. CDR3 length equals 14 residues. V was shortened by 8 bases and J by 8 bases, with 16 bases between the two germline ends. The germline V gene has CDR1 MNHNS and CDR2 SASEGT. Antigen-specific CD4+ T cells were expanded (with viral peptide pools) by the ViraFEST assay ahead of sequencing. Culturing for approximately 10 days preceded CD4+ T cell isolation. Nucleocapsid antibody tests were negative, and the vaccine recipients had no prior SARS-CoV-2 infection. Fresh IL-2-containing medium replaced half the medium on days 3 and 7. Study results and caveats: Healthy vaccinees had only 1 of 255 vaccine-induced clones cross-react with common cold coronaviruses.

The sample was CD4+ T cells from PBMCs cultured with HCoV-OC43 spike peptides, taken before COVID-19 vaccination. Subset of the sample: HCoV-OC43 spike overlapping peptide pool stimulation. The sequence came from a human donor who received a COVID-19 vaccine. The chain employs TRBV6-1 and TRBJ1-6; D is undetermined. CDR3 sequence reads: CASGNIEQYSPLHF. CDR3 bases: TGTGCCAGCGGTAATATAGAGCAGTATTCACCCCTCCACTTT.